This TCR beta chain appears in the sequencing data of a study of response to subunit inactivated influenza vaccine (dated by TCRdb to the late 2010s). Turning to the overall study: Deep quantitative T cell receptor repertoire profiling was used in the study to track responses to a trivalent subunit inactivated influenza vaccine. General findings and caveats noted by the study authors: According to the authors, only a limited number of new T cells may be recruited by each seasonal influenza vaccination.

The sample's time point, from its label and the paper: more than 40 days after influenza vaccine administration. Counted from cysteine to phenylalanine, this CDR3 has 16 amino acids. The kept DNA is CDR3 alone, 48 bases in frame from the first base. CDR1 and CDR2 are read off the germline V gene (reference sequence) as LGHDT and YNNKEL. The junction shows trimming of 2 bases on V and 2 bases on J, and the gene matches do not reach 7 bases of it. Library method: RT-PCR. Sequenced on an Illumina HiSeq 2500. Clones were called with MiXCR by TCRdb after fastp trimmed the public reads at Q25, and only in-frame beta chains were retained. Rows with one shared CDR3 protein collapse into an entry with the most common genes and DNA. Present in this sample are fewer than 700,000 distinct CDR3 sequences, roughly 13% of which were seen just once. Approximately 14% of the sample is held by the ten biggest clonotypes.

As concerns this clonotype: No antigen is known for it. No clone much larger than this one lies a single base away; base qualities are absent.

Source: PBMCs from blood, taken 45 days after vaccination. The rearrangement joined TRBV3-1 to TRBJ2-3; 7 central bases correspond to TRBD2. This clonotype originated in a man aged 45-65 years who received an inactivated influenza vaccine. Donor details come from another sample of the same person, matched by shared clones. The CDR3 sequence is CASSQWSGDFTDTQYF. The DNA sequence is TGTGCCAGCAGCCAATGGAGCGGGGACTTCACAGATACGCAGTATTTT.